This T cell receptor (beta chain) was sequenced for a study of OX40 agonist ivuxolimab in advanced cancers. With regard to the full study: Ivuxolimab was a fully human IgG2 agonistic monoclonal antibody targeting the costimulatory receptor OX40 (CD134). Intravenous ivuxolimab was administered to patients every 2 weeks at six dose levels: 0.01, 0.1, 0.3, 1.5, 3 and 10 mg/kg. Among the 50 to 55 dose-escalation patients, about 19 had hepatocellular carcinoma, 15 or so melanoma, 9 renal cell carcinoma and 9 head and neck cancer. A male proportion of 75% to 85% and a mean age of roughly 55 years, ranging from roughly 20 to 80, were recorded for the dose-escalation cohort. Patients were allowed to have had prior anti-PD-1, anti-PD-L1 or anti-CTLA-4 therapy, and about 40% of the dose-escalation patients had been treated with checkpoint inhibitors. Partial responses occurred in three dose-escalation patients, of whom one had hepatocellular carcinoma and two had cutaneous melanoma. Peripheral TCRbeta sequencing was intended to test whether TCR sequence diversity was altered and clonal T-cell expansion was caused by ivuxolimab. The monotherapy dose-escalation portion (N of about 50 patients) of the phase I ivuxolimab trial is reported in the paper.

Reading the germline V gene gives CDR1 SGHRS and CDR2 YFSETQ. Compared with germline, V lacks 4 bases and J lacks 6 bases; bases without a gene match: 14. The CDR3 numbers 17 residues from cysteine through phenylalanine. The kept DNA is CDR3 alone, 51 bases in frame from the first base. Genomic DNA was isolated from the sorted cells so that the TCRbeta CDR3 region could be sequenced. The immunoSEQ Assay was used for sequencing of TCRbeta CDR3 regions. This is the immuneACCESS table as TCRdb keeps it, with only in-frame sequences that have V and J called. A part of the clones is gone; compared with another copy, unresolved V genes explain less than half, and the rest is unexplained. Within this sample are approximately 100,000 clones, with 90% of them counted one time only. 0.48% of the sample goes to the ten largest clones. Study-level results and caveats: In the 0.1-3.0 mg/kg groups, partial responders had among the lowest normalized peripheral clonal expansion, particularly in CD8+ T cells. At doses of 0.1 to 3.0 mg/kg, clonal expansion of both CD4+ and CD8+ T cells in blood was seen between baseline and week 6. On average, CD8+ T cells showed more expanded clones than CD4+ T cells after ivuxolimab. Low levels of normalized T-cell clonal expansion were also seen in some nonresponding patients. The antigen specificity of the clonally expanded peripheral T cells was not determined.

On this clone itself: Its antigen remains undetermined. The record has no base qualities; no much larger clone is one base away.

The trial excluded patients who had a history of autoimmune disease or who were on systemic immunosuppression. Peripheral blood for TCR sequencing was drawn from every dose cohort at baseline, at cycle 4 day 1 and at cycle 7 day 1. Samples were obtained from an open-label, multicenter, first-in-human phase I dose-escalation trial of ivuxolimab. Adults with locally advanced or metastatic melanoma, renal cell, hepatocellular, or head and neck squamous cell carcinoma were enrolled in the trial. Before TCR sequencing, CD4+ T cells and CD8+ T cells were sorted from peripheral blood as separate populations.

Recombination linked TRBV5-1 to TRBJ1-2, and TRBD1 matches 11 of the central bases. This TCR derives from an adult with an advanced solid tumor such as melanoma, head and neck, liver or kidney cancer. This sample comprised CD4+ or CD8+ T cells sorted from blood, obtained in a trial of the OX40 agonist ivuxolimab. The nucleotide sequence is TGCGCCAGCAGCCTTGGGGGCGACCCGGGACAGGGGGATGGCTACACCTTC. Protein translation: CASSLGGDPGQGDGYTF.